A single sample gave rise to the 20 T cell receptor beta chains below, sequenced in a study of a mutant IDH1 vaccine in newly diagnosed glioma. TCRdb's table, derived via immunoSEQ multiplex PCR, lists solely in-frame clones and lacks some. The sample lists around 66,000 clones; approximately 80% were seen once. The time point here: week 11, during vaccination. Topical imiquimod was applied with each vaccine dose, which held 300 ug of mutant IDH1 20-mer peptide. These receptors lack a known antigen. The sequenced sample was PBMCs, obtained from a glioma patient whose treatment included an IDH1 peptide vaccine. These receptors came from a man in his fifties with glioma.

The chain is built from TRBV7-2 and TRBJ2-3; D remains unclear. The CDR3 sequence is 14 residues long. CDR1 is SGHTA, CDR2 FQGNSA, per germline. The germline V and J ends were trimmed by 4 bases and 8 bases, with 16 bases remaining between them. CDR3 nucleotides: TGTGCCAGCAGCTCTGACCCACCGTGGGGTACGCAGTATTTT. Amino acid sequence: CASSSDPPWGTQYF. Full variable domain (remainder filled in from reference TRBV7-2 and TRBJ2-3): GAGVSQSPSNKVTEKGKDVELRCDPISGHTALYWYRQSLGQGLEFLIYFQGNSAPDKSGLPSDRFSAERTGGSVSTLTIQRTQQEDSAVYLCASSSDPPWGTQYFGPGTRLTVL.

This clone occurred a few times. This chain joins TRBV30 and TRBJ1-5, with 7 bases that match TRBD1. The CDR3 covers 13 residues. The J segment lost 7 bases and the V segment lost 3 bases, leaving 6 bases of the junction unmatched. Germline V gene sequence: CDR1 GTSNPN, CDR2 SVGIG (reference sequence). The CDR3 reads CAWRQGPGQPQHF. In nucleotides, the CDR3 is TGTGCCTGGAGACAGGGGCCGGGACAGCCCCAGCATTTT. The full variable domain, in which reference TRBV30 and TRBJ1-5 provide the parts outside the CDR3, is SQTIHQWPATLVQPVGSPLSLECTVEGTSNPNLYWYRQAAGRGLQLLFYSVGIGQISSEVPQNLSASRPQDRQFILSSKKLLLSDSGFYLCAWRQGPGQPQHFGDGTRLSIL.

The chain has TRBV27 and TRBJ1-2; 8 nucleotides align to TRBD1. The CDR3 runs 13 residues. V lost 3 bases and J lost 7; bases outside the gene matches: 4. CDR1 and CDR2 (germline): MNHEY, SMNVEV (reference sequence). The CDR3 protein is CASSFQGALGYTF. CDR3 DNA sequence: TGTGCCAGCAGTTTCCAGGGGGCGCTTGGCTACACCTTC.

CDR3 sequence: CASMAGQVRGPEKLFF. In DNA form, the CDR3 reads TGTGCCAGCATGGCGGGACAGGTGAGGGGGCCCGAAAAACTGTTTTTT. This chain joins TRBV27 and TRBJ1-4, with 8 bases fitting TRBD1. J gave up 8 bases and V 7 bases, and 15 bases lay outside the gene matches. The CDR3 has 16 residues. The V gene's germline CDR1 is MNHEY and CDR2 SMNVEV (reference sequence).

V is TRBV19 and J is TRBJ1-3, with a weak D call TRBD1 (6 bases). The CDR3 length is 19 residues. V lost 4 bases and J 1 base, leaving 23 bases between the germline ends. Germline CDR1 LNHDA, CDR2 SQIVND (reference sequence). Here the CDR3 DNA reads TGTGCCAGTAGTAGGGACACCGATCAAACTACTCCTTCTGGAAACACCATATATTTT. Translating it yields CASSRDTDQTTPSGNTIYF. The variable domain in full, with the rest retrieved from reference TRBV19 and TRBJ1-3, is DGGITQSPKYLFRKEGQNVTLSCEQNLNHDAMYWYRQDPGQGLRLIYYSQIVNDFQKGDIAEGYSVSREKKESFPLTVTSAQKNPTAFYLCASSRDTDQTTPSGNTIYFGEGSWLTVV.

This chain uses TRBV29-1 with TRBJ2-7; D gene unclear. Germline V gene sequence: CDR1 SQVTM, CDR2 ANQGSEA. The CDR3 length is 14 residues. Between the trimmed V and J ends, which lost 4 bases and 0 bases, there was a span of 13 bases. CDR3 in amino acids: CSVVGGPLSYEQYF. CDR3 bases: TGCAGCGTTGTGGGCGGCCCCCTCTCCTACGAGCAGTACTTC.

V usage is TRBV28 and J usage is TRBJ1-2; TRBD1 aligns across 7 bases. V dropped 4 bases and J dropped 5; count of bases not matched to a gene: 7. This CDR3 contains 14 residues. Germline V gives CDR1 MDHEN, CDR2 SYDVKM. The CDR3 DNA reads as TGTGCCAGCAGTTCCCTCGGGACAGCTTATGGCTACACCTTC. Amino acid sequence: CASSSLGTAYGYTF.

The V call is TRBV2, the J call TRBJ2-1, with D perhaps TRBD1 (5 bases). V lost 4 bases, J lost 0 bases, and 10 bases lay in between. The CDR3 sequence is 15 residues long. Germline assignment: CDR1 SNHLY and CDR2 FYNNEI. For the CDR3, the DNA is TGTGCCAGCAGTGGGGCAGGGTTCTCCTACAATGAGCAGTTCTTC. Amino acids: CASSGAGFSYNEQFF.

The chain carries TRBV19 and TRBJ1-3; D is perhaps TRBD1 (5 bases). Between the trimmed V and J ends, which lost 7 bases and 0 bases, there was a span of 13 bases. This CDR3 has 15 residues. The germline CDR1 and CDR2 sequences are LNHDA and SQIVND (reference sequence). The CDR3, as DNA: TGTGCCAGTAATCCGGGACCGAGCTCTGGAAACACCATATATTTT. Protein: CASNPGPSSGNTIYF. The full variable domain, rest sourced from reference TRBV19 and TRBJ1-3, is DGGITQSPKYLFRKEGQNVTLSCEQNLNHDAMYWYRQDPGQGLRLIYYSQIVNDFQKGDIAEGYSVSREKKESFPLTVTSAQKNPTAFYLCASNPGPSSGNTIYFGEGSWLTVV.

The genes are TRBV5-4 and TRBJ1-2; TRBD1 agrees at 7 bases. This CDR3 comprises 15 residues. Unmatched junction bases numbered 5, after V lost 3 bases and J lost 0 bases. In germline, CDR1 is SGHNT, CDR2 YYREEE (reference sequence). Here the CDR3 reads CASSSWDRANYGYTF. For the CDR3, the DNA is TGTGCCAGCAGCTCCTGGGACAGAGCTAACTATGGCTACACCTTC.

The chain joins TRBV29-1 to TRBJ1-1; D is ambiguous. This CDR3 comprises 13 residues. From germline, CDR1 is SQVTM and CDR2 ANQGSEA. Trimming shortened V by 3 bases and J by 0 bases, and 8 bases separated the two germline ends. The CDR3 sequence: CSVDGSMNTEAFF. The CDR3 DNA reads TGCAGCGTTGATGGGTCCATGAACACTGAAGCTTTCTTT. Full variable domain (rest looked up from reference TRBV29-1 and TRBJ1-1): SAVISQKPSRDICQRGTSLTIQCQVDSQVTMMFWYRQQPGQSLTLIATANQGSEATYESGFVIDKFPISRPNLTFSTLTVSNMSPEDSSIYLCSVDGSMNTEAFFGQGTRLTVV.

This clone was observed a handful of times. V usage is TRBV7-9 and J usage is TRBJ1-1; the D is unclear. The V end lost 5 bases, the J end lost 1 base, and 14 bases lay between the germline ends. CDR3 size: 15 residues. Germline CDR1 reads SEHNR; CDR2 reads FQNEAQ (reference sequence). DNA for the CDR3: TGTGCCAGCAGCCCCCCCAGCGGTGGGAACACTGAAGCTTTCTTT. Amino acids: CASSPPSGGNTEAFF.

V and J are TRBV5-1 and TRBJ2-5; no reliable D call. CDR1 and CDR2 from the germline V gene are SGHRS and YFSETQ. This CDR3 has 13 amino acids. The germline V and J ends were trimmed by 2 bases and 4 bases, with 9 bases remaining between them. The DNA of the CDR3 is TGCGCCAGCAGCTTCTCGCGCGGAGAGACCCAGTACTTC. Translation: CASSFSRGETQYF.

V usage is TRBV5-4 and J usage is TRBJ2-1; D not certain. The CDR3 is 16 amino acids. V lost 2 bases and J lost 4, with 16 bases in between. The germline V gene has CDR1 SGHNT and CDR2 YYREEE (reference sequence). Written as DNA, the CDR3 is TGTGCCAGCAGCTTTGCAGGCGGAGCGTCATACAATGAGCAGTTCTTC. Residues: CASSFAGGASYNEQFF.

This chain connects TRBV2 to TRBJ2-3; the D gene could be TRBD1 or TRBD2 (6 bases each). V was clipped by 7 bases and J by 4 bases, with 12 bases between them. This CDR3 region has 13 residues. CDR1 SNHLY and CDR2 FYNNEI come from the germline V gene. The chain's CDR3 is CASKGGPADTQYF. The CDR3 bases are TGTGCCAGCAAAGGGGGGCCGGCAGATACGCAGTATTTT.

The chain carries TRBV29-1 and TRBJ2-3; 7 nucleotides align to TRBD2. Germline assignment: CDR1 SQVTM and CDR2 ANQGSEA. CDR3 size: 15 residues. The V gene end was trimmed by 1 base and the J gene end by 0 bases; junction bases not matched to a gene: 4. The CDR3 nucleotides are TGCAGCGTTGAAGGTTTAGCGGGCAGCACAGATACGCAGTATTTT. Translating it yields CSVEGLAGSTDTQYF.

In nucleotides, the CDR3 is TGTGCCACCGAAGTACCCGGGAGAACTAATGAAAAACTGTTTTTT. Residues: CATEVPGRTNEKLFF. V usage is TRBV21-1 and J usage is TRBJ1-4. TRBV21-1 represents a pseudogene. The CDR3 is made up of 15 amino acids.

CDR3 DNA sequence: TGCGCCAGCAGCCAAGTAGTAGAAGATACGCAGTATTTT. Its protein is CASSQVVEDTQYF. The chain recombines TRBV4-1 with TRBJ2-3; D not resolved. Germline values: CDR1 MGHRA, CDR2 YSYEKL. The ends were cut back, 1 base at V and 5 bases at J, with 7 bases in the middle. The CDR3 has 13 residues.

This clone turned up a few times. The chain couples TRBV11-3 to TRBJ1-3; weak D call: TRBD1 (5 bases). The CDR3 has 14 residues. Germline V lookup: CDR1 SGHNT, CDR2 YENEEA. V lost 3 bases and J 3 bases, leaving 9 bases between the germline ends. The CDR3 DNA sequence: TGTGCCAGCAGCTTCCCAGGGCTTGGAAACACCATATATTTT. Translated: CASSFPGLGNTIYF.

The chain combines TRBV27 with TRBJ2-1, with D possibly TRBD2 on 5 matching bases. CDR1 is MNHEY and CDR2 is SMNVEV in the germline V gene (reference sequence). This CDR3 spans 16 amino acids. The germline V and J ends were trimmed by 8 bases and 3 bases, with 20 bases remaining between them. CDR3 region: CASGPRSGGNYNEQFF. CDR3 DNA: TGTGCCAGCGGGCCGAGGAGCGGTGGGAACTACAATGAGCAGTTCTTC.